This T cell receptor beta chain is drawn from a study of T cell repertoires in cytomegalovirus infection. Study context: Signatures in public TCR beta sequences pointed to both CMV infection and matching HLA type.

In this sample, this clonotype turned up a few times. No antigen is known for it. Study findings and constraints: Accumulated public TCR beta family frequency recognized individuals carrying CMV together with the relevant HLA.

TCRdb ran MiXCR on the reads and lists one entry per CDR3 protein. The sample lists approximately 990,000 distinct CDR3 sequences; approximately 30% were seen once. The V gene end was trimmed by 7 bases and the J gene end by 0 bases; junction bases not matched to a gene: 5. CDR1 and CDR2 from the germline V gene are MGHRA and YSYEKL. The CDR3 has 15 amino acids. The chain is built from TRBV4-1 and TRBJ2-1, with 8 bases that match TRBD1. The receptor comes from a human donor in good health (CMV status not recorded). Some clones in this sample may be carry-over from other donors' samples. The source material was cultured CD8+ T cells from PBMCs, sampled from culture after CMV antigen stimulation. CDR3 DNA sequence: TGCGCCAGCACCTTCGGACAGGGCTCCTACAATGAGCAGTTCTTC. This sequence encodes CASTFGQGSYNEQFF.